This T cell receptor (beta chain) was documented in a study of naive and memory T cell subsets (TCRdb year 2017). Broadly, across the study: An open-source, UMI-based TCR alpha and beta sequencing pipeline was applied to sorted naive and memory peripheral blood T cell subsets. RNA was DNase-treated and reverse transcribed with TCR constant-region primers, mostly using SuperScript III. Complete agreement was observed between the functional CMV T cell responses and the IgG serology results.

Overall results and qualifications from the work: Gini index rose and Shannon and inverse Simpson diversity fell from naive through CM, EM and EMRA in both CD4 and CD8 cells. A power law was followed by TCR abundance, with an exponent that differed between naive and memory subsets but was consistent across the three individuals. RNA-based TCR counts may be influenced by expression changes linked to T cell activation and differentiation. After error correction, over 90% of naive TCR sequences appeared only once, giving much steeper abundance distributions than memory subsets. The repertoire findings for the naive and memory subsets could not be validated, as no ground truth was available. Single alpha or beta chain sequences, rather than paired alpha/beta receptors, were used to define clonotypes.

The library was generated by UMI-ligation and nested PCR. An equimolar mix of two oligonucleotides covering both TRBC1 and TRBC2 was used as the beta constant-region primer. Four rounds of PCR, combining the SP2 primer with nested alpha and beta constant-region primers, were used to amplify the ligated cDNA. T4 RNA ligase 1 ligated a single-stranded oligonucleotide carrying the SP2 primer and a 12-nucleotide UMI to the cDNA 3' end. The ligation reaction was incubated at 16°C for roughly 19-25 hours. To avoid over-amplification, PCR2 was usually performed as a SYBR Green qPCR and halted once a predetermined threshold was reached. Apart from the first purification, every purification step used Agencourt AMPure XP magnetic beads. Libraries were quantified by Qubit and checked on a TapeStation, where a main peak was expected near 650 bp. Pooled libraries were sequenced on an Illumina MiSeq with v2 2x251 paired-end kits, typically giving roughly 0.95-2.3 million reads per sample. Libraries were pooled at about 4 nM per sample, and 5-7% PhiX was added to improve cluster recognition. Under the source paper's analysis protocol: Using tag matching that tolerated one base-pair mismatch, Decombinator assigned V and J genes to FASTQ reads that had been processed by Demultiplexor. Collapsinator relied on UMIs to fix sequencing errors as well as frequency errors caused by PCR heterogeneity. TCRs were translated and CDR3s were extracted from the conserved cysteine to the FGXG phenylalanine by CDR3Translator, with non-productive sequences being flagged. Gini, Shannon entropy and inverse Simpson indices were computed after subsampling the repertoires to the same number of UMI-defined TCRs. Within the linear range, a power law was fitted to clonotype abundance distributions using maximum likelihood. Similar UMI counts, unique TCR numbers and clonal distributions were obtained with the pipeline and with MIGEC on one naive CD8 sample. The repertoires were searched for around 7,000 CMV-associated CDR3 sequences that had been compiled from VDJdb and a published dataset. TCRdb reprocessing: public reads trimmed at Q25 with fastp, clones called with MiXCR, in-frame beta chains kept. When rows share a CDR3 protein, they turn into one entry using the most common DNA and genes. TCRdb, not the original authors, processed these V and J calls. This sample is represented by 15,000 or so distinct CDR3 sequences; approximately 9.4% of them were singletons. Under 25% of the sample comes from the top ten.

TCR alpha and beta chain libraries were amplified separately from the second PCR step onward. CMV status of each donor was established by measuring IFNgamma production from CD4+ T cells after fresh PBMCs were stimulated overnight with CMV viral lysate. CD4 T cells were positively selected with Miltenyi beads, followed by positive selection of CD8 T cells from the CD4-negative fraction. Cells were stained for CD3, CD4, CD8, CD45RA, CD27 and a live/dead dye and were sorted on a BD Aria II into four subsets based on CD45RA and CD27. A few healthy volunteers provided blood, and each donor's sample was split into CD4 and CD8 T cells and then further divided into four differentiation subsets. Roughly 120 ml of peripheral blood was taken from each donor, and PBMC were separated by density-gradient centrifugation on Ficoll-Paque PLUS. The sorted cells were lysed in RLT buffer, after which RNA was extracted using a Qiagen RNeasy kit and kept at -80 degrees C.

In the case of this clonotype: It has no known antigen specificity. It may be a read error: a sequence one base away is much more abundant.

This receptor was identified in a human donor in good health. Sequenced sample: central memory CD8+ T cells from blood. Taken with the paper, the label for cell subset or site translates to: central memory, CD45RA- CD27+.

The nucleotide sequence is TGTGCCAGCAGCTCCTGGACAGTTCATGAGCAGTTCTTC. This codes for CASSSWTVHEQFF. The rearrangement joined TRBV9 to TRBJ2-1; matching of 6 bases hints at TRBD1 as the D gene. Counted from cysteine to phenylalanine, this CDR3 has 13 amino acids. The CDR3 DNA has 39 bases and is translated from base 1. V loses 4 bases, J loses 8 bases, and the germline ends lie 13 bases apart. The germline V gene gives CDR1 as SGDLS and CDR2 as YYNGEE.